This record looks at one T cell receptor beta chain sequence and its context. This clonotype was recorded many times. Its antigen is currently not known. Base-call qualities are not available, and no considerably larger clone is one nucleotide away. The record originates from a study of T cells in Graves' hyperthyroidism and ophthalmopathy (dated by TCRdb to about 2019). Study-level background: Peripheral blood was collected at initial diagnosis, before any treatment. A discovery cohort of about a hundred patients, about 40 with Graves' ophthalmopathy and 57 with stable Graves' hyperthyroidism, was used to find distinguishing TCR V-J signatures. Whether ophthalmopathy could be predicted prospectively was tested in an independent validation cohort made up of approximately 19 hyperthyroidism patients plus 17 patients who later progressed to ophthalmopathy. For training and testing, the 110 or so patients in the discovery cohort were randomly divided in a 7:3 ratio. The study also compared thyroid tissue and blood T-cell repertoires from several Graves' hyperthyroidism patients. Once sampling was done, hyperthyroidism patients were given methimazole at a starting dose of 30 mg daily, whereas ophthalmopathy patients were given high-dose intravenous methylprednisolone. The paper reports TCR Vbeta CDR3 sequencing of approximately 140 peripheral blood samples: around 45 ophthalmopathy, fewer than 80 hyperthyroidism and approximately 17 progressor patients. The paper's findings and limits, for the study overall: Most expanded thyroid clonotypes (frequency above 0.001) were also detected in blood, a finding suggesting that blood repertoires may reflect thyroid immune responses. In validation, progression to ophthalmopathy was predicted by the model with 55% to 71% sensitivity and 72% to 85% specificity, a median of roughly 6 months before onset. Sample size was not statistically predetermined, and investigators were not blinded to group allocation. Ophthalmopathy was separated from stable hyperthyroidism by a 13 V-J signature model, with around 88% sensitivity and about 81% specificity obtained in cross-validation and 80%/75% obtained in testing.

Hyperthyroidism patients were aged 18 to 65 years and newly diagnosed, with disease duration of less than 2 months. Exclusion was applied to patients with uncontrolled infections, other autoimmune diseases, pregnancy or lactation. Diagnoses were established on the basis of clinical symptoms, serum thyroxine and TRAb, thyroid ultrasound, and orbital computed tomography. Blood from progressor patients was drawn when they were first diagnosed with hyperthyroidism, before any ophthalmopathy symptoms appeared. PBMCs were separated from about 10 ml of fresh peripheral blood using Ficoll-Paque density gradient centrifugation. Progressor patients were defined as those initially diagnosed with Graves' hyperthyroidism in whom ophthalmopathy developed during follow-up. Total RNA was extracted using Trizol reagent, and RNA quality was assessed on an Agilent 2100 Bioanalyzer. The TCR beta CDR3 regions were amplified from the RNA transcripts. The TCR CDR3 was subjected to a first round of RT-PCR using the HTBI primer set and the Qiagen OneStep RT-PCR kit. A second multiplex PCR round built the libraries, followed by size selection and purification. Sequencing of the libraries was done on an Illumina HiSeq2000 using paired-end 100 bp reads. Processing in the source paper ran as follows. SOAPnuke was used to process the raw data, removing reads that contained adapters or uncalled bases, had a mean Phred below 15, or lacked an exact match to the constant primer or identifier. COPE v1.2.5 was used to merge the high-quality paired reads, and each unique nucleotide sequence was defined as a clonotype. MiTCR v1.1 was used to align the clonotypes against IMGT TRBV, TRBD and TRBJ reference segments. Only V-J combinations with frequency above 0.0001, covering about 99% of repertoires, were analysed. The TCS score was defined as the ratio of F50 (clonal expansion) to E x V (chaos), calculated using BLOSUM62-based TCRdist between CDR3 peptides within each V-J. Welch's t-statistics and random forest reduced some 510 V-J features to about 12, which were used in a naive Bayes classifier (R e1071). TCRdb reanalyzed the raw reads on its own, using fastp at Q25 for trimming and MiXCR for clone calling, and kept in-frame beta chains. All rows with the same CDR3 protein become a single entry with the most common DNA and genes. TCRdb's processing, not the authors' own work, is the source of the V and J calls. For this sample there are a few hundred thousand distinct CDR3 sequences; 15% to 19% appear just once. Jointly, the top ten make up about 30% of the sample.

The sequencing sample was made of blood. The receptor was derived from a woman aged 18-29 years with Graves' hyperthyroidism that later progressed to Graves' ophthalmopathy.

The CDR3 region has the sequence CASSGPGLAKFSYNEQFF. The DNA is as follows: TGTGCCAGCAGTGGCCCGGGACTAGCGAAATTCTCCTACAATGAGCAGTTCTTC. This sequence uses TRBV2 and TRBJ2-1; 10 bases in between match TRBD2. Reading from cysteine to phenylalanine, the CDR3 counts 18 amino acids. Solely the CDR3 DNA is kept, with 54 bases framed from the first base. For CDR1 and CDR2, the germline V gene lists SNHLY and FYNNEI. Ends trimmed: V by 4 bases, J by 0 bases; bases unmatched to a gene: 9. With the portions outside the CDR3 filled from the reference TRBV2 and TRBJ2-1 genes, the complete variable region becomes EPEVTQTPSHQVTQMGQEVILRCVPISNHLYFYWYRQILGQKVEFLVSFYNNEISEKSEIFDDQFSVERPDGSNFTLKIRSTKLEDSAMYFCASSGPGLAKFSYNEQFFGPGTRLTVL.